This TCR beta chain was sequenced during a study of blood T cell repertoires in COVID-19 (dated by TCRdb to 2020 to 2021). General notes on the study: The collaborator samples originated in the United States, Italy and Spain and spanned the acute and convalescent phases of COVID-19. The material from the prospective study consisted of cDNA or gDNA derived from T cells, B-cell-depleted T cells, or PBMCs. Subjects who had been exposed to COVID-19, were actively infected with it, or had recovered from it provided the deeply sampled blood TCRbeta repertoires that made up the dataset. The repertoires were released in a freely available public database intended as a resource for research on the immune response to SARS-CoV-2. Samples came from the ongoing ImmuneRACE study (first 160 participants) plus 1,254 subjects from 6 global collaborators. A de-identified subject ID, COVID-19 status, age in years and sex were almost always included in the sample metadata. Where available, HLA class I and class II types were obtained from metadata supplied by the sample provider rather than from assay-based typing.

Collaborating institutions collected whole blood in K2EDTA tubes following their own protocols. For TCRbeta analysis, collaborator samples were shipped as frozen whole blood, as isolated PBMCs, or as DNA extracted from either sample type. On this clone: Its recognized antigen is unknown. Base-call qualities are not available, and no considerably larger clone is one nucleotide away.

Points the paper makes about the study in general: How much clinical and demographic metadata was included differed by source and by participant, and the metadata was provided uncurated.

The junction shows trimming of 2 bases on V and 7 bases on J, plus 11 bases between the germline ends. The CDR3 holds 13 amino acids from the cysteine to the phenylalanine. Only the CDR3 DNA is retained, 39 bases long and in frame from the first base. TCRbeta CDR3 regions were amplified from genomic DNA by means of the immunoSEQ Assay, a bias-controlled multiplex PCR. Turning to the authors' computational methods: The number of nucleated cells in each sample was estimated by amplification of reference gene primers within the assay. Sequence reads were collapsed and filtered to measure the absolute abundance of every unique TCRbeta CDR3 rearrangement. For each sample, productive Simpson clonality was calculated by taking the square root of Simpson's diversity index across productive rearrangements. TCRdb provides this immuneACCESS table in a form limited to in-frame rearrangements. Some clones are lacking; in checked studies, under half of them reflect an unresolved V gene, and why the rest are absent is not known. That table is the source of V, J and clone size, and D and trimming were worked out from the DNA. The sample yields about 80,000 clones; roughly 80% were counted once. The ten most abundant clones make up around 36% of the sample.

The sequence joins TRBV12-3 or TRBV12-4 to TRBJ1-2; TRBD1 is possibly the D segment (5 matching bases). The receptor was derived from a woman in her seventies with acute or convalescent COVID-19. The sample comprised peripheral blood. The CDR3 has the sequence CASSLSTGGGYTF. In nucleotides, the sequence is TGTGCCAGCAGTTTAAGTACAGGTGGTGGCTACACCTTC.